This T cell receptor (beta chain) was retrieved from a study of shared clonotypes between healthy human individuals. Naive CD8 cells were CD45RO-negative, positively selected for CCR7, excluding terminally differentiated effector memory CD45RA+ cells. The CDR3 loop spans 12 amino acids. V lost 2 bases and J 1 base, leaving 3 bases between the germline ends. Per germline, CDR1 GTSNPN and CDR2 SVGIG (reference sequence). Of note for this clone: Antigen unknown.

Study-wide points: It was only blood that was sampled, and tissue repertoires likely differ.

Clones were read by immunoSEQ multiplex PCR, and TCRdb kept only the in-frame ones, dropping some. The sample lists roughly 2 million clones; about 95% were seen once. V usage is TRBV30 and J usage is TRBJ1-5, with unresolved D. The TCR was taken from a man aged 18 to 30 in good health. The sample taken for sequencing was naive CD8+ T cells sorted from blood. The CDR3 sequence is CAWSPSNQPQHF. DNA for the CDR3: TGTGCCTGGAGTCCCAGCAATCAGCCCCAGCATTTT. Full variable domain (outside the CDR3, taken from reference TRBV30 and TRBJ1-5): SQTIHQWPATLVQPVGSPLSLECTVEGTSNPNLYWYRQAAGRGLQLLFYSVGIGQISSEVPQNLSASRPQDRQFILSSKKLLLSDSGFYLCAWSPSNQPQHFGDGTRLSIL.